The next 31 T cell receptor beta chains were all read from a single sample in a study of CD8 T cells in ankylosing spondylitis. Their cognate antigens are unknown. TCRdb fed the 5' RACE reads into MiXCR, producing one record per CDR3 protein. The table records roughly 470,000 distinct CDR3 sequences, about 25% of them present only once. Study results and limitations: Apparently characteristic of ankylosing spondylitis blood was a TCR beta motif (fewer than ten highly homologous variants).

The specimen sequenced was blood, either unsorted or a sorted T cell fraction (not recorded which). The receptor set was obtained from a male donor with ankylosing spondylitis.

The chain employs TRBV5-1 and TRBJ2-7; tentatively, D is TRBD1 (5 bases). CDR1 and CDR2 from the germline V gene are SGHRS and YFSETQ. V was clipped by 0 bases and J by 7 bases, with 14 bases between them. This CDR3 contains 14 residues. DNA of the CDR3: TGCGCCAGCAGCTTGGCCCCCCAGGGTGAAGAGCAGTACTTC. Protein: CASSLAPQGEEQYF.

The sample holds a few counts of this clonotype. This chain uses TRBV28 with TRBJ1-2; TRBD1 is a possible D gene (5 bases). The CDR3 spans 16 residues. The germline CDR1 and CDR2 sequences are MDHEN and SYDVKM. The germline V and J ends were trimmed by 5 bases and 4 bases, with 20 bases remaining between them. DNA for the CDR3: TGTGCCAGCAGTCCCGGATATAGCAGGGTCGGCTATGGCTACACCTTC. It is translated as CASSPGYSRVGYGYTF.

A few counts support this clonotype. The CDR3 loop reads CASSLSGSPYNEQFF. For the CDR3, the DNA is TGTGCCAGCAGCTTGAGCGGGAGCCCCTACAATGAGCAGTTCTTC. The V and J genes are TRBV7-2 and TRBJ2-1; 8 bases are shared with TRBD2. V shed 3 bases and J 2 bases; nucleotides not matched to a gene: 3. Germline lookup yields CDR1 SGHTA and CDR2 FQGNSA. The CDR3 has 15 amino acids.

Here the CDR3 DNA reads TGTGCCAGCAGCTCCCCGGGACCCCATGAAAAACTGTTTTTT. Translation: CASSSPGPHEKLFF. The chain employs TRBV7-2 and TRBJ1-4; TRBD1 might be the D (5 bases). V lost 4 bases and J 6 bases, leaving 12 bases between the germline ends. Germline V gives CDR1 SGHTA, CDR2 FQGNSA. The CDR3 extends over 14 amino acids.

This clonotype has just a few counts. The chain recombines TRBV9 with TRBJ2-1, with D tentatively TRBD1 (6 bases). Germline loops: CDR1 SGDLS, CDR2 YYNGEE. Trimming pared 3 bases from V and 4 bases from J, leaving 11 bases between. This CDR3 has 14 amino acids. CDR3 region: CASSEQGLYNEQFF. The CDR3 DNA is TGTGCCAGCAGCGAGCAGGGGCTTTACAATGAGCAGTTCTTC.

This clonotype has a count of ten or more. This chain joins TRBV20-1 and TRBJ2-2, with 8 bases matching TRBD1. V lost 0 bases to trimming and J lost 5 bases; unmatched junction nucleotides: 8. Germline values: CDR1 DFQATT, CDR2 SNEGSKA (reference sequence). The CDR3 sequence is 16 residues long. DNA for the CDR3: TGCAGTGCTAGAGATATTACGACAGGGGAGACCGGGGAGCTGTTTTTT. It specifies CSARDITTGETGELFF.

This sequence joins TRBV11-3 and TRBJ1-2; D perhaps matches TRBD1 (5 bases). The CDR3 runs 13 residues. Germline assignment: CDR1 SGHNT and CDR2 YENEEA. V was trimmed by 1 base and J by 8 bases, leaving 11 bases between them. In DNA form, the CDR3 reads TGTGCCAGCAGCTTAGCCAGGGCTCGAGGCTACACCTTC. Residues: CASSLARARGYTF.

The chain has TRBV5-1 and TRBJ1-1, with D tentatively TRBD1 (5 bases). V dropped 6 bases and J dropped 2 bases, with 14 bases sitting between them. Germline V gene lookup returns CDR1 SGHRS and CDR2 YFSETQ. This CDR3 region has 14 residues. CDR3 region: CASTPAGGNTEAFF. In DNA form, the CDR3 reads TGCGCCAGCACGCCCGCCGGGGGAAACACTGAAGCTTTCTTT.

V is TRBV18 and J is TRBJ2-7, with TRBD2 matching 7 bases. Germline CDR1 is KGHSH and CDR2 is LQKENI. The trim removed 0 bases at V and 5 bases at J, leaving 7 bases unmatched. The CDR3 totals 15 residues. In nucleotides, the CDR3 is TGTGCCAGCTCACCACCGGTCCGGGGGGAAAACGAGCAGTACTTC. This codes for CASSPPVRGENEQYF.

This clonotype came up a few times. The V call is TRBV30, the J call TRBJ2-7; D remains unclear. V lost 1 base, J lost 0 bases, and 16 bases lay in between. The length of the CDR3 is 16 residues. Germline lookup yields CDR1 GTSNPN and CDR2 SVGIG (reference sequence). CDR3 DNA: TGTGCCTGGAGTGGAGGTAGTGGGCTTACCTCCTACGAGCAGTACGTC. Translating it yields CAWSGGSGLTSYEQYV.

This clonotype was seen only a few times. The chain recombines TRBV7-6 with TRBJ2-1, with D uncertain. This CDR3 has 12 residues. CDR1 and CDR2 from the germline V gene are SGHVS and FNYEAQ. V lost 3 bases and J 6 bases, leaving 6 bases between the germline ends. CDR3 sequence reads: CASSFPRNEQFF. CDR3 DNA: TGTGCCAGCAGCTTCCCTCGCAATGAGCAGTTCTTC.

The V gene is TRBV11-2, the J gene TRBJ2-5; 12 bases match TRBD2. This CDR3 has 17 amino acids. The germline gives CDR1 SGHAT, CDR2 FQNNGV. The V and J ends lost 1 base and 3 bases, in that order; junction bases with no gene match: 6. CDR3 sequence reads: CASSLGLGLAGKETQYF. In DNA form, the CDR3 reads TGTGCCAGCAGCTTAGGGTTAGGACTAGCGGGAAAAGAGACCCAGTACTTC. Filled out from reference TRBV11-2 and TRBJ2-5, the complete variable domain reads EAGVAQSPRYKIIEKRQSVAFWCNPISGHATLYWYQQILGQGPKLLIQFQNNGVVDDSQLPKDRFSAERLKGVDSTLKIQPAKLEDSAVYLCASSLGLGLAGKETQYFGPGTRLLVL.

The CDR3 here is CASSLGLAGFYNEQFF. The CDR3 DNA sequence: TGTGCCAGCAGTTTAGGGCTAGCGGGATTCTACAATGAGCAGTTCTTC. The rearrangement uses TRBV27 and TRBJ2-1, with 9 positions matching TRBD2. Germline V gives CDR1 MNHEY, CDR2 SMNVEV (reference sequence). V lost 2 bases, J lost 3 bases, and 5 bases stayed unmatched. The CDR3 is 16 residues long.

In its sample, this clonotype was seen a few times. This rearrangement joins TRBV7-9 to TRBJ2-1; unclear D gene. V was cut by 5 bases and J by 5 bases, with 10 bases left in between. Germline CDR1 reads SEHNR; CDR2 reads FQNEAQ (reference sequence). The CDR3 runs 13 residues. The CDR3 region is CASSIVRDNEQFF. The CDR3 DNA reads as TGTGCCAGCAGCATCGTAAGGGACAATGAGCAGTTCTTC. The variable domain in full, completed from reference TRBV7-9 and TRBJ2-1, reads DTGVSQNPRHKITKRGQNVTFRCDPISEHNRLYWYRQTLGQGPEFLTYFQNEAQLEKSRLLSDRFSAERPKGSFSTLEIQRTEQGDSAMYLCASSIVRDNEQFFGPGTRLTVL.

The CDR3 loop is CASSQDGIPAGEKLFF. CDR3 DNA sequence: TGCGCCAGCAGCCAAGATGGTATACCGGCGGGAGAAAAACTGTTTTTT. The chain links TRBV4-1 to TRBJ1-4; the D is unclear. This CDR3 has 16 residues. Trimming shortened V by 0 bases and J by 8 bases, and 16 bases separated the two germline ends. Germline V gives CDR1 MGHRA, CDR2 YSYEKL.

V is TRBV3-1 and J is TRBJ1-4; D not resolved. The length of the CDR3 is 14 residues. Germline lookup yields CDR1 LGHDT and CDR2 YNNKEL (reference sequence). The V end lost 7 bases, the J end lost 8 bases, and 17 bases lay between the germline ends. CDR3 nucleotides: TGTGCCAGCACCCGGAGCGACATAGAGGAAAAACTGTTTTTT. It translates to CASTRSDIEEKLFF.

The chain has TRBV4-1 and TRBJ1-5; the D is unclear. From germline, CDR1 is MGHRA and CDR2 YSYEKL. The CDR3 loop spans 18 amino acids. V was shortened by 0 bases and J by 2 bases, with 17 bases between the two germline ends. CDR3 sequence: CASSQEARTQRGNQPQHF. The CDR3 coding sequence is TGCGCCAGCAGCCAAGAGGCACGGACTCAAAGGGGCAATCAGCCCCAGCATTTT.

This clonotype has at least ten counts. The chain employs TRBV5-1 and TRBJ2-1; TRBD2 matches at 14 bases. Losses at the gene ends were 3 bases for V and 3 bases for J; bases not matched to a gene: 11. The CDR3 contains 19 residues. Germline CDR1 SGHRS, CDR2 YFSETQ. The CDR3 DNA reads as TGCGCCAGCAGCTCCCGGACTAGCGGGAGGTCCGTCGGCTACAATGAGCAGTTCTTC. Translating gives CASSSRTSGRSVGYNEQFF.

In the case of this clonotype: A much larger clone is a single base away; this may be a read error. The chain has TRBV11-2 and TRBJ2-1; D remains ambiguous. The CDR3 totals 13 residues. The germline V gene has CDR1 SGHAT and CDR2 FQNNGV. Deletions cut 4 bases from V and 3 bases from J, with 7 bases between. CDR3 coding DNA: TGTGCCAGCAGCTCGGACCTCTACAATGAGCAGTTCTTC. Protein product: CASSSDLYNEQFF.

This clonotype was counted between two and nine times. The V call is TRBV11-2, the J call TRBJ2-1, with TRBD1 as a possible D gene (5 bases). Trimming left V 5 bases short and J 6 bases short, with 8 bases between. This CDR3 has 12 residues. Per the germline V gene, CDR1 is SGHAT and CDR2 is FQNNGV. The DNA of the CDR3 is TGTGCCAGCAGCCAGGGAAGCAATGAGCAGTTCTTC. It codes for CASSQGSNEQFF.

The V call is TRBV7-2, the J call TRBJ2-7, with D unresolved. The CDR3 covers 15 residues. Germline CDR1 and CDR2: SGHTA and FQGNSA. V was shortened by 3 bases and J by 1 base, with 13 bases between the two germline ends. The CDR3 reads CASSFSSGWSYEQYF. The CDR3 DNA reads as TGTGCCAGCAGCTTCTCATCAGGATGGTCCTACGAGCAGTACTTC.

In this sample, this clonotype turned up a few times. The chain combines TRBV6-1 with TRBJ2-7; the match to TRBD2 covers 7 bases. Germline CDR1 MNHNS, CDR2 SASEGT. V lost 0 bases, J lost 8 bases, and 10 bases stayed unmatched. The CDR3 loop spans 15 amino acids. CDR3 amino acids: CASSEALAGDSKQYV. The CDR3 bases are TGTGCCAGCAGTGAAGCGCTGGCGGGGGATTCAAAGCAGTACGTC.

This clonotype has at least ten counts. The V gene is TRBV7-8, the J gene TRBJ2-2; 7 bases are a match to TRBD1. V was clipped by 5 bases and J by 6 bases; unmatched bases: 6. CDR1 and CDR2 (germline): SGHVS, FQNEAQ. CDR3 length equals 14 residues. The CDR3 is CASSPRTGPGELFF. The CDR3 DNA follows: TGTGCCAGCAGCCCTCGGACAGGACCCGGGGAGCTGTTTTTT.

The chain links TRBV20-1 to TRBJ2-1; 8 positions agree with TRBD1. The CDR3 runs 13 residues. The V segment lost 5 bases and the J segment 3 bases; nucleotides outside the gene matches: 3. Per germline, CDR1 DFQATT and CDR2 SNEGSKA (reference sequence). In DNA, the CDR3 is TGCAGTGCTGCCAGGGGGCTCTACAATGAGCAGTTCTTC. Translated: CSAARGLYNEQFF.

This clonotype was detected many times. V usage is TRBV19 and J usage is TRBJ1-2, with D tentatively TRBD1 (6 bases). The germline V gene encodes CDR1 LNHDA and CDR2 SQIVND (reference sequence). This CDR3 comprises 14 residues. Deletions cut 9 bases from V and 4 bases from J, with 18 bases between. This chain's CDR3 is CASSLRQGSYGYTF. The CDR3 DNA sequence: TGTGCCAGCAGTTTACGGCAGGGGAGCTATGGCTACACCTTC.

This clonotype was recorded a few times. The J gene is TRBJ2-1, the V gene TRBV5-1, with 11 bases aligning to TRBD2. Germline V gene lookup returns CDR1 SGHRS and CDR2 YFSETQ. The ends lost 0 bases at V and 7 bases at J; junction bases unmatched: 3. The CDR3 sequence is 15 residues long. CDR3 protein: CASSLGTSGWNEQFF. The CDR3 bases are TGCGCCAGCAGCTTGGGGACTAGCGGGTGGAATGAGCAGTTCTTC.

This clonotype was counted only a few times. The DNA for the CDR3 is TGTGCCTGGAGTGGAGGGACAGGGGAGGAGACCCAGTACTTC. It codes for CAWSGGTGEETQYF. The V gene is TRBV30, the J gene TRBJ2-5, with TRBD1 identical over 10 bases. Germline trimming cut 1 base from V and 5 bases from J; bases unmatched to any gene: 4. This CDR3 has 14 amino acids. Per germline, CDR1 GTSNPN and CDR2 SVGIG (reference sequence).

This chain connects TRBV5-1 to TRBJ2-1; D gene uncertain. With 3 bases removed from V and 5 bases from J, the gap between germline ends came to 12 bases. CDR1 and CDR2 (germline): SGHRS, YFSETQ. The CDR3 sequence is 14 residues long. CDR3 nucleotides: TGCGCCAGCAGCTCGCGAGACCCCCACAATGAGCAGTTCTTC. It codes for CASSSRDPHNEQFF.

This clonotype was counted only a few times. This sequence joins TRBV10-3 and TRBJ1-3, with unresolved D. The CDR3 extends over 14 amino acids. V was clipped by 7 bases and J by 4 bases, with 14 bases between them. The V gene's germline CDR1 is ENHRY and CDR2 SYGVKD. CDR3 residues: CAITERQGGNTIYF. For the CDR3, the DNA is TGTGCCATCACCGAACGGCAAGGAGGAAACACCATATATTTT.

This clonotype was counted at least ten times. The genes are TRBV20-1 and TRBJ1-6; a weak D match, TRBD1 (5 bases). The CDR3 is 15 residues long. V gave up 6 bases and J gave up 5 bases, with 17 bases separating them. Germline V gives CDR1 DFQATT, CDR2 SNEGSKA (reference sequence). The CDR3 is CSAPSQGANNSPLHF. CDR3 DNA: TGCAGTGCACCGAGTCAGGGCGCCAATAATTCACCCCTCCACTTT.

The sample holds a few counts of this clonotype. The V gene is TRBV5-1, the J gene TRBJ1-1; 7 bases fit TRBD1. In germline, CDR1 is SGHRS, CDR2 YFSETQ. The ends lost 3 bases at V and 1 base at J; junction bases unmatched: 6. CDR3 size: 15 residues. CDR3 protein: CASSWGQTRNTEAFF. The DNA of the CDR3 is TGCGCCAGCAGCTGGGGACAGACGAGGAACACTGAAGCTTTCTTT.